This TCR beta chain was profiled in a study of T cells after yellow fever vaccination. This CDR3 has 14 residues. Germline CDR1 MNHEY, CDR2 SMNVEV (reference sequence). V shed 6 bases, J shed 4 bases, and the junction held 5 bases outside the gene matches. Only a few counts were recorded for this clonotype. From the 5' RACE reads, TCRdb called clonotypes with MiXCR, one entry per CDR3 protein. The sample holds under 550,000 distinct CDR3 sequences, around a fifth seen once. The J gene is TRBJ1-4, the V gene TRBV27; 7 bases line up with TRBD1. This material consisted of PBMCs, taken more than 20 days after the first yellow fever vaccination. The sequence derives from a man aged 18 to 30 who received the YFV17D yellow fever vaccine. CDR3 sequence reads: CASSVTGINEKLFF. Here the CDR3 DNA reads TGTGCCAGCAGCGTGACAGGGATTAATGAAAAACTGTTTTTT.